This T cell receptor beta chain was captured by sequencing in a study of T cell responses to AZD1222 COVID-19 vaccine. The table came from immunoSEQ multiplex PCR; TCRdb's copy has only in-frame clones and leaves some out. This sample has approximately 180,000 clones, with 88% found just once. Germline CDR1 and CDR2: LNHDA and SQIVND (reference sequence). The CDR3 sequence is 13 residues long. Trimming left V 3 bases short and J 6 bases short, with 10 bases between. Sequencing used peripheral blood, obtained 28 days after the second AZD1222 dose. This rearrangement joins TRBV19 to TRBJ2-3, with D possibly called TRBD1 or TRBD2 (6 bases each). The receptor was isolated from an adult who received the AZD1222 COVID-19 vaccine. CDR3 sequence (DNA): TGTGCCAGTAGTATCATCGGGGGCGATACGCAGTATTTT. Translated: CASSIIGGDTQYF.